This T cell receptor (beta chain) was found in a study of spatial heterogeneity in lung cancer. Study-wide context: Sequence detection consistently recorded a greater number of beta-chain than alpha-chain sequences. Study-wide results and caveats: TCRs found ubiquitously expanded in tumor appeared in blood more at resection than at follow-up.

Trimming removed 5 bases from V and 0 bases from J, with 13 bases in between. This CDR3 region has 15 residues. This clonotype was seen many times. Its antigen is not identified. The time point here: sample taken at primary tumor resection. The donor group consisted of roughly 70 patients who had untreated, early-stage non-small cell lung cancer. In each case, whole RNA from tumor, nontumor lung or frozen PBMC was sequenced unsorted. TCRdb passed the 5' RACE reads through MiXCR, listing each CDR3 protein once. The sample records 20,000 to 25,000 distinct CDR3 sequences, about 4.5% being singletons. The TCR comes from a male donor with early-stage non-small cell lung cancer. This chain uses TRBV12-3 or TRBV12-4 with TRBJ1-1; D possibly corresponds to TRBD1 (6 bases). The starting material was PBMCs, obtained at surgery. CDR3 nucleotide sequence: TGTGCCAGCAGTCCAGCGCCAGGGGTGAACACTGAAGCTTTCTTT. Its protein product is CASSPAPGVNTEAFF.